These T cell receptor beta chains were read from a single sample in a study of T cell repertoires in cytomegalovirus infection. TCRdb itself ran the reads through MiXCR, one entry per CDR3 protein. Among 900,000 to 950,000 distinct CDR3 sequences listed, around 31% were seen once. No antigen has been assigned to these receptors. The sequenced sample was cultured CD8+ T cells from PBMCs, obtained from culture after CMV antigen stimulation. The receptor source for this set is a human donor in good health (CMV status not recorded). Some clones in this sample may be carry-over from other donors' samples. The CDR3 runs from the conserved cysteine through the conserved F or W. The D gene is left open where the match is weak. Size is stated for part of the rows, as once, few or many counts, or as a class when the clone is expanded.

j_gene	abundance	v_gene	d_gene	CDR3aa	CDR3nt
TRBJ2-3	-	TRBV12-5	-	CASGLPPPLVGGDADTQYF	TGTGCTAGTGGTTTGCCTCCGCCCTTGGTCGGGGGTGACGCAGATACGCAGTATTTT
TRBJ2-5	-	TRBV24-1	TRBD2	CATSDLLPGTSGQETQYF	TGTGCCACCAGTGATTTGTTGCCCGGGACTAGCGGGCAAGAGACCCAGTACTTC
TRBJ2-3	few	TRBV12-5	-	CASGLDLGHSTDTQYF	TGTGCTAGTGGTTTGGATTTGGGACATAGCACAGATACGCAGTATTTT
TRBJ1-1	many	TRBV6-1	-	CASSEAWGTEAFF	TGTGCCAGCAGTGAAGCCTGGGGTACTGAAGCTTTCTTT
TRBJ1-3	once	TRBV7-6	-	CASSFGWQAKYSGNTIYF	TGTGCCAGCAGCTTTGGCTGGCAGGCTAAATACTCTGGAAACACCATATATTTT
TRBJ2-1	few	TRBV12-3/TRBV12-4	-	CASSFTTASSSYNEQFF	TGTGCCAGCAGTTTTACGACCGCGTCCTCCTCCTACAATGAGCAGTTCTTC
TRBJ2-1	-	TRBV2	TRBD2	CAREGLDNEQFF	TGTGCCAGGGAGGGACTAGACAATGAGCAGTTCTTC
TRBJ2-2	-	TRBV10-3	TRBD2	CAIRLAGPTRPGELFF	TGTGCCATCAGACTAGCGGGGCCTACACGTCCCGGGGAGCTGTTTTTT
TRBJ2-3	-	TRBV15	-	CATSREARSTDTQYF	TGTGCCACCAGCAGAGAAGCTCGCAGCACAGATACGCAGTATTTT
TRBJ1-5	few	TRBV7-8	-	CASSLSGGQNQPQHF	TGTGCCAGCAGCTTATCGGGGGGCCAGAATCAGCCCCAGCATTTT
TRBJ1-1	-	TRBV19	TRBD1	CASSISPGTGYPFF	TGTGCCAGTAGTATATCCCCCGGGACAGGCTATCCTTTCTTT
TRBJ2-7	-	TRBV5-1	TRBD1	CASSLGWGQGAYEQYF	TGCGCCAGCAGCTTGGGGTGGGGACAGGGGGCTTACGAGCAGTACTTC
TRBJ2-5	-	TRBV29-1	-	CSVERPLDETQYF	TGCAGCGTTGAACGGCCACTGGACGAGACCCAGTACTTC
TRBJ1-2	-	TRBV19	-	CASSIGRGSGYTF	TGTGCCAGTAGTATTGGTCGAGGGAGCGGCTACACCTTC
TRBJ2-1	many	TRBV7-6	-	CASSTRSRDNEQFF	TGTGCCAGCAGCACCCGGTCCCGTGACAATGAGCAGTTCTTC
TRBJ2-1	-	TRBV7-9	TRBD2	CASSHGGKTTPSAGNEQFF	TGTGCCAGCAGCCACGGGGGGAAGACAACCCCCTCCGCGGGGAATGAGCAGTTCTTC
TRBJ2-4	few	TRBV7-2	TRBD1	CASSLNRDRGWDIQYF	TGTGCCAGCAGCCTAAACCGGGACAGGGGATGGGACATTCAGTACTTC
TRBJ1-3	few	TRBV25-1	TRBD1	CASSVRTGRNFSGNTIYF	TGTGCCAGCAGTGTTAGGACAGGGAGGAATTTCTCTGGAAACACCATATATTTT
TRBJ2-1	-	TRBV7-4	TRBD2	CASSQSSGGTDNEQFF	TGTGCCAGCAGCCAATCTAGCGGGGGGACCGACAATGAGCAGTTCTTC
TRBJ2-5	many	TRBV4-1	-	CASSGGLYKGQYF	TGCGCCAGCTCGGGTGGACTTTATAAAGGGCAGTACTTC
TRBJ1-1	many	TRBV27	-	CASSLSPGLNTEAFF	TGTGCCAGCAGTTTAAGCCCAGGATTGAACACTGAAGCTTTCTTT
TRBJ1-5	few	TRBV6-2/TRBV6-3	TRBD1	CASSHGTGVYSNQPQHF	TGTGCCAGCAGTCACGGGACAGGGGTTTATAGCAATCAGCCCCAGCATTTT